This T cell receptor (beta chain) originates from a study of blood T cell repertoires in COVID-19. This table comes from immunoSEQ multiplex PCR, and its TCRdb copy is limited to in-frame clones, with some not included. This sample has about 130,000 clones, with approximately 89% found just once. V shed 4 bases and J 7 bases; nucleotides not matched to a gene: 3. This CDR3 is 13 amino acids long. CDR1 and CDR2 from the germline V gene are SGHDT and YYEEEE. Input material: peripheral blood. The source is a man in his fifties or sixties with acute or convalescent COVID-19. The chain has TRBV5-6 and TRBJ1-4; the match to TRBD1 covers 8 bases. The CDR3 bases are TGTGCCAGCAGCCTACAGGGGGGTGAAAAACTGTTTTTT. This gives the protein CASSLQGGEKLFF.